These 22 T cell receptor beta chains originate from one sample sequenced in a study of blood T cells in healthy people across ages. A second PCR, run for about 6 to 11 cycles, used a sample-barcoded 5' primer plus a J-beta primer mix. TCRdb independently ran MiXCR on the 5' RACE reads; one entry per CDR3 protein. The table lists hundreds of thousands of distinct CDR3 sequences, about 34% of them singletons. Specimen: blood. The receptor source for this set is a woman older than 75 in good health.

The J gene is TRBJ2-7, the V gene TRBV7-3, with 13 positions matching TRBD2. The CDR3 is 15 amino acids. Germline values: CDR1 SGHTA, CDR2 FQGTGA. V lost 4 bases, J lost 7 bases, and 7 bases stayed unmatched. The CDR3 reads CASSSRGLAGEEQYF. The CDR3 DNA reads TGTGCCAGCAGCTCTCGCGGACTAGCGGGGGAGGAGCAGTACTTC.

This clonotype has ten or more counts. This chain connects TRBV5-1 to TRBJ2-2, with D tentatively TRBD2 (6 bases). V was pared by 0 bases and J by 4 bases, with 10 bases between. The CDR3 runs to 15 residues. In germline, CDR1 is SGHRS, CDR2 YFSETQ. This CDR3 reads CASSLAVTSTGELFF. The DNA of the CDR3 is TGCGCCAGCAGCTTGGCCGTGACTAGCACCGGGGAGCTGTTTTTT.

This clonotype has only a few counts. CDR3 protein: CASSPTSGGSGNEQFF. CDR3 nucleotides: TGCGCCAGCAGCCCTACTAGCGGGGGTTCGGGCAATGAGCAGTTCTTC. V is TRBV5-1 and J is TRBJ2-1; TRBD2 agrees at 11 bases. The CDR3 extends over 16 amino acids. The V gene end was trimmed by 4 bases and the J gene end by 6 bases; junction bases not matched to a gene: 9. Per the germline V gene, CDR1 is SGHRS and CDR2 is YFSETQ.

This clonotype was counted at least ten times. This rearrangement joins TRBV6-5 to TRBJ1-1; D gene unclear. The CDR3 covers 12 residues. Germline CDR1 is MNHEY and CDR2 is SVGAGI. Trimming cost V 1 base and J 5 bases, with 5 bases left between them. CDR3 coding DNA: TGTGCCAGCAGTTACTTGGGTACTGAAGCTTTCTTT. It specifies CASSYLGTEAFF.

This clonotype occurred many times. The chain combines TRBV7-2 with TRBJ1-2; D is unclear. The CDR3 runs to 14 residues. Trimming took off 5 bases at V and 2 bases at J, with 12 bases between the two ends. Germline V gene data show CDR1 as SGHTA and CDR2 as FQGNSA. CDR3 residues: CASSPGVENYGYTF. The CDR3 DNA reads as TGTGCCAGCAGCCCCGGCGTCGAAAACTATGGCTACACCTTC.

Comments on this clonotype: This may stem from a read error, because a much larger clone lies one nucleotide away. The V call is TRBV3-1, the J call TRBJ2-7, with TRBD2 as a possible D gene (5 bases). The CDR3 loop spans 17 amino acids. V was clipped by 5 bases and J by 2 bases, with 22 bases between them. Germline V gives CDR1 LGHDT, CDR2 YNNKEL (reference sequence). This chain's CDR3 is CASSYIPRGERTYEQYF. The CDR3 DNA sequence: TGTGCCAGCAGCTATATCCCACGGGGAGAAAGAACCTACGAGCAGTACTTC.

This chain links TRBV7-9 with TRBJ2-5; TRBD2 aligns across 13 bases. This CDR3 spans 16 amino acids. Germline V gene data show CDR1 as SEHNR and CDR2 as FQNEAQ (reference sequence). The V gene end was trimmed by 5 bases and the J gene end by 8 bases; junction bases not matched to a gene: 11. In DNA, the CDR3 is TGTGCCAGCAGCCACCAACTAGCGGGGGGGCGGGAAACCCAGTACTTC. Protein: CASSHQLAGGRETQYF.

In this sample, this clonotype turned up many times. The CDR3 DNA reads TGTGCCACCAGTGATTTGGGGGGACAGGAGCAGTTCTTC. Its translation: CATSDLGGQEQFF. The V gene is TRBV24-1, the J gene TRBJ2-1; 7 positions match TRBD1. The ends lost 0 bases at V and 10 bases at J; junction bases unmatched: 2. The CDR3 spans 13 residues. Germline values: CDR1 KGHDR, CDR2 SFDVKD.

In this sample, this clonotype turned up many times. The V and J genes are TRBV20-1 and TRBJ2-5, with 7 nucleotides matching TRBD2. V lost 3 bases to trimming and J lost 2 bases; unmatched junction nucleotides: 9. The germline V gene has CDR1 DFQATT and CDR2 SNEGSKA (reference sequence). This CDR3 has 15 residues. In DNA form, the CDR3 reads TGCAGTGCTAGGGAGGGGCGGGGGTTTCAAGAGACCCAGTACTTC. Its protein product is CSAREGRGFQETQYF.

Note on this clonotype: It may be a read error: a sequence one base away is much more abundant. The CDR3 reads CCAHGRGGLTGANVLTF. The CDR3 DNA sequence: TGCTGTGCTCACGGTCGGGGAGGCCTAACTGGGGCCAACGTCCTGACTTTC. The rearrangement joins TRBV20-1 to TRBJ2-6, with D tentatively TRBD2 (6 bases). In germline, CDR1 is DFQATT, CDR2 SNEGSKA (reference sequence). The CDR3 sequence is 17 residues long.

This clonotype was counted ten times or more. The rearrangement uses TRBV5-1 and TRBJ2-1; D ambiguous. CDR1 is SGHRS and CDR2 is YFSETQ in the germline V gene. V was clipped by 0 bases and J by 3 bases, with 10 bases between them. The CDR3 consists of 15 residues. As DNA, the CDR3 is TGCGCCAGCAGCTTGGAGGGCAGTTTCTACAATGAGCAGTTCTTC. Translation: CASSLEGSFYNEQFF. Drawing the rest from reference TRBV5-1 and TRBJ2-1, the complete variable domain is KAGVTQTPRYLIKTRGQQVTLSCSPISGHRSVSWYQQTPGQGLQFLFEYFSETQRNKGNFPGRFSGRQFSNSRSEMNVSTLELGDSALYLCASSLEGSFYNEQFFGPGTRLTVL.

Many counts were recorded for this clonotype. The chain joins TRBV20-1 to TRBJ2-3; D may be TRBD1 (5 bases). Germline V gives CDR1 DFQATT, CDR2 SNEGSKA (reference sequence). The CDR3 is 12 residues long. V lost 3 bases to trimming and J lost 4 bases, with 8 bases between them. The CDR3 region has the DNA TGCAGTGCTAGTAAGGGGCCAGATACGCAGTATTTT. Translation gives CSASKGPDTQYF.

The rearrangement links TRBV20-1 to TRBJ2-3, with D perhaps matching TRBD2 (6 bases). This CDR3 has 15 amino acids. The ends were cut back, 6 bases at V and 4 bases at J, with 20 bases in the middle. Per the germline V gene, CDR1 is DFQATT and CDR2 is SNEGSKA (reference sequence). The CDR3 loop is CSAAPDPGEADTQYF. The CDR3 nucleotides read TGCAGTGCGGCCCCAGATCCGGGAGAGGCAGATACGCAGTATTTT.

The chain is built from TRBV9 and TRBJ1-5; D not resolved. The CDR3 is made up of 14 amino acids. Germline lookup yields CDR1 SGDLS and CDR2 YYNGEE. The V gene lost 0 bases and the J gene lost 3 bases, with 7 bases spanning the gap. DNA of the CDR3: TGTGCCAGCAGCGTAGAGGCAGACAATCAGCCCCAGCATTTT. Translating it yields CASSVEADNQPQHF.

This rearrangement joins TRBV20-1 to TRBJ2-2; possibly TRBD1 for D (6 bases). V dropped 3 bases and J dropped 5 bases, with 7 bases sitting between them. Germline CDR1 is DFQATT and CDR2 is SNEGSKA (reference sequence). The CDR3 is made up of 12 amino acids. The CDR3 protein is CSARGQTGELFF. CDR3 DNA: TGCAGTGCTAGGGGACAAACCGGGGAGCTGTTTTTT.

The chain joins TRBV9 to TRBJ1-1; maybe TRBD1 (6 bases). The germline V gene has CDR1 SGDLS and CDR2 YYNGEE. CDR3 length: 15 residues. Trimming left V 3 bases short and J 4 bases short, with 16 bases between. Written as DNA, the CDR3 is TGTGCCAGCAGCGGAAACAGGGTAGGGGCCACTGAAGCTTTCTTT. Encoded protein: CASSGNRVGATEAFF.

With respect to this clonotype: The CDR3 carries no conserved terminal phenylalanine or tryptophan, so it likely arises from a read error. Because the CDR3's place on the DNA is in doubt, the DNA is left out and the CDR3 is given as listed by TCRdb. The chain joins TRBV7-2 to TRBJ1-6; the D segment call TRBD1 is taken from the table without a DNA check. The length of the CDR3 is 15 amino acids, counting both ends. CDR1 and CDR2 (germline): SGHTA, FQGNSA. Here the CDR3 reads CASSTGQGDNSPPHC.

On this clonotype: One end of the junction fails to match germline, which may point to a read error. The J gene is TRBJ2-6, the V gene TRBV29-1, with D possibly matching TRBD2 (6 bases). The CDR3 covers 15 residues. Germline V gene sequence: CDR1 SQVTM, CDR2 ANQGSEA. CDR3 sequence: CSVGQGGTGANVLNF. CDR3 nucleotides: TGCAGCGTGGGGCAGGGAGGCACTGGGGCCAACGTCCTGAATTTC.

This clonotype showed up many times. The genes are TRBV5-1 and TRBJ1-4; the match to TRBD1 covers 7 bases. Germline V lookup: CDR1 SGHRS, CDR2 YFSETQ. The CDR3 runs to 16 residues. Losses at the gene ends were 0 bases for V and 8 bases for J; bases not matched to a gene: 10. As DNA, the CDR3 is TGCGCCAGCAGCTTGGGCCAGACAGGGAGCAACGAAAAACTGTTTTTT. This codes for CASSLGQTGSNEKLFF.

At least ten counts were recorded for this clonotype. The rearrangement uses TRBV4-3 and TRBJ1-4; maybe TRBD1 (6 bases). Germline lookup yields CDR1 LGHNA and CDR2 YSLEER. The CDR3 totals 17 residues. Trimming pared 4 bases from V and 3 bases from J, leaving 18 bases between. CDR3 coding DNA: TGCGCCAGCAGCCCCGGATCGCGACAGGCATCTAATGAAAAACTGTTTTTT. Translated: CASSPGSRQASNEKLFF.

The V gene is TRBV7-9, the J gene TRBJ1-1; D remains unclear. Trimming removed 7 bases from V and 3 bases from J, with 9 bases in between. Germline CDR1 is SEHNR and CDR2 is FQNEAQ (reference sequence). CDR3 length equals 12 residues. CDR3 DNA: TGTGCCAGCAAGGAGAGGGACACTGAAGCTTTCTTT. Translating gives CASKERDTEAFF.

This clonotype was picked up a small number of times. This sequence joins TRBV6-2 or TRBV6-3 and TRBJ1-1, with D perhaps matching TRBD1 (5 bases). Trimming removed 0 bases at V and 4 bases at J, with 12 bases between. The CDR3 is 15 residues long. Germline V gene sequence: CDR1 MNHEY, CDR2 SVGEGT. The chain's CDR3 is CASSYSLRVPTEAFF. The CDR3 nucleotides are TGTGCCAGCAGTTACTCACTCAGGGTCCCCACTGAAGCTTTCTTT.